The TCR beta chain under discussion was sequenced for a study of cytomegalovirus exposure and HLA in healthy donors (dated by TCRdb to the late 2010s). Background for the entire study: In an earlier analysis of 587 of the donors, under 300 Gb of sequence data and 117 million unique TCR beta sequences from 180 million or so T cells were reported. The study used immunosequencing to profile the T cell repertoires of under 700 subjects and linked those repertoires to cytomegalovirus serostatus. The study combined high-throughput TCR immunosequencing, statistical association of individual TCRs with disease status, and machine learning to predict cytomegalovirus infection status. Several DR-DQ haplotypes were handled as single units for association and clustering because linkage in the cohort was strong. Every repertoire in the discovery cohort had been generated on one and the same sequencing platform. The study aimed to test whether cataloging public T cell receptors could reveal signatures of past pathogen exposure. A separate validation cohort of roughly 120 different subjects was used in addition to the 666-subject first cohort. The number of typed donors differed by locus: about 620-640 for A, B, C, DRB1 and DQB1; approximately 530 for DQA1; approximately 600 for DPA1; and about 470 for DPB1. Both class I and class II loci were covered by HLA typing, at four-digit resolution. A later analysis re-analyzed previously published TCR beta repertoires from roughly 600 donors and added high-resolution HLA genotyping to study TCR occurrence patterns. An early release that covered 500 to 800 HLA-typed donors contained about 300 gigabases of sequencing data and around 80 million unique TCR sequences. Genome-wide SNP genotypes for about 60% of the 666 donors were used in a later genetic analysis, which treated that subset as a discovery cohort. In an earlier analysis of over 550 of the donors, high-throughput TCR beta sequencing was used to judge whether each TCR beta V gene segment behaved as functional or pseudogenic. Among about 370 genotyped donors of the cohort, an average of approximately 240,000 unique TCR beta nucleotide sequences was sequenced per donor, of which about 18% were non-productive. The genetic ancestry cluster associated with self-reported Caucasian donors included over 65% of the approximately 410 genotyped donors. The later analysis used no new phenotypic data to find candidate immune exposures, relying instead on TCR beta sequences and their occurrence across donors. Donor age, sex, ethnicity and CMV serostatus were compiled alongside the repertoire data.

The cohort was made up of roughly 670 healthy bone marrow donors. All cohort members were sampled while nominally healthy, although unrecorded immune exposures were likely present. The donor tested CMV seronegative, placing the donor among the approximately 360 seronegative members of the cohort. A peripheral blood sample was collected from each donor, and TCR beta sequencing was performed on peripheral blood mononuclear cells. The Qiagen DNeasy Blood Extraction Kit was used to extract genomic DNA from the blood cell samples. The paper as a whole reports these results and caveats: The authors suggested that the approach could potentially be extended to other disease states and immunological phenotypes. Most TCR sequences were seen in very few donors, while some public TCRs were found in many individuals. A few of the identified cytomegalovirus-associated TCR beta chains were confirmed in vitro to be specific for cytomegalovirus antigens. Presence/absence analyses assumed roughly uniform sequencing depth across donors, an assumption that may not hold. The study listed around 160 TCR beta chains as associated with cytomegalovirus. The cohort was sequenced for TCR beta chains only, and without alpha or paired-chain data the features that could be detected were limited. A later analysis found that TCR association rates varied across HLA loci, with DRB1 alleles showing the most associated TCRs and HLA-C alleles the fewest. A further reported finding was that TCR beta sequences accurately predicted the HLA-A and HLA-B alleles for most subjects in the first cohort. Because counts were too low, roughly 17 rarely observed V segments, including chromosome 9 orphons, were left out of the earlier analysis of 500 to 650 of the donors. In an earlier analysis of 450 to 750 of the donors, most TCR beta V segments appeared in productive rearrangements about 90% or about 30% of the time, broadly matching IMGT annotations. According to a later analysis, parvovirus B19, influenza, CMV and Epstein-Barr virus appeared linked to several top co-occurrence clusters. V-gene and J-gene trimming of TCR beta chains was associated with a missense DCLRE1C variant in a later genetic analysis, and the association was replicated in an independent cohort. A cluster of highly shared sequence variants was judged likely to be a technical artifact of the sequencing pipeline. At a false discovery rate of 0.05, a later analysis linked roughly 17,000 TCR beta sequences to specific HLA alleles. Strong co-occurrence of HLA alleles, especially DR and DQ, made assigning TCR associations to individual alleles difficult. According to a later genetic analysis, donors in an Asian-associated ancestry cluster had fewer N-insertions in productive TCRs than the roughly 670-donor mean. Compared with equally common non-associated chains, HLA-associated TCR beta chains in a later analysis were more clonally expanded and had lower generation probabilities. In both the original and validation cohorts, the classifier was reported to diagnose cytomegalovirus status with high specificity and sensitivity. For the cohort, immune exposure information was limited to CMV serostatus. Linkage disequilibrium might explain the correlated functional status among segregating V segments, but an unknown experimental factor could not be excluded. Because HLA typing was missing for some donors at each locus, association tests included only the typed subset. The 87-base-pair reads could not distinguish some IMGT-functional V segments, including TRBV6-2 and TRBV6-3, so those segments were excluded. A later analysis found that most CMV-associated TCR beta chains appeared HLA-restricted, with HLA associations seemingly driven largely by CMV exposure.

V was cut back by 3 bases and J by 5 bases, leaving a gap of 8 bases between them. Sequences SGDLS (CDR1) and YYNGEE (CDR2) are obtained from the germline V gene. The CDR3 runs 12 amino acids, cysteine and phenylalanine included. Only the CDR3 DNA stays, 36 bases, in frame from base 1. The library came from the immunoSEQ multiplex PCR assay. A mixture of 60 forward primers for TCR Vbeta segments and 13 reverse primers for TCR Jbeta segments was used in the multiplex PCR. Amplification of the CDR3 region of rearranged TCR beta genes was performed with a multiplex PCR assay on genomic DNA. On the Illumina HiSeq System, the amplified TCR beta libraries were sequenced as 87-base-pair reads. In the authors' own workflow: In a later analysis, roughly 80 million unique TCR beta chains were counted across the approximately 640 repertoires, and roughly 11 million of these chains were shared by at least two donors. Raw reads were error-corrected and collapsed into unique sequences by a nearest-neighbor algorithm in which closely related sequences were merged to remove PCR and sequencing errors. To assign V, D and J gene segments, CDR3 sequences were aligned to IMGT reference sequences. For a sequence to be retained, a match of at least six nucleotides to both a V gene segment and a J gene segment was required. A rearrangement counted as productive if the CDR3 had no stop codons and remained in frame with V and J, and every other rearrangement counted as non-productive. Following IMGT convention, CDR3 was defined as the stretch from the second conserved V-encoded cysteine to the conserved J-encoded phenylalanine. Sequences without an unambiguous match to a single V gene segment were excluded from the earlier analysis of about 630 of the donors. In an earlier analysis of several hundred of the donors, V segments were called functional above 56.7% productive rearrangements and were called segregating when the between-donor standard deviation exceeded 5%. To diagnose cytomegalovirus status from the catalog of TCR beta chain sequences, a statistical classification framework was built. V and J gene assignment, in a later analysis, came from comparing TCR nucleotide sequences with IMGT/GENE-DB human TR gene sequences. The TCRdist pipeline was used in a later analysis to assign CDR3 sequences and most-parsimonious VDJ recombination scenarios. A later analysis defined each TCR beta chain by its CDR3 amino acid sequence plus V-gene family, and excluded reads lacking a unique V-gene family. As a way to deal with suspected cross-contamination and a sequencing artifact, a later analysis dropped hundreds of nucleotide sequences that were highly shared and had low generation probability. A later analysis calculated a clonal expansion index for each public chain from normalized within-repertoire ranks of inferred template counts. Generation probabilities in a later analysis came from a VDJ recombination model fitted to out-of-frame rearrangements, and those results were checked against IGoR. In a later analysis, hypergeometric tests were used to score TCR-TCR, TCR-HLA and TCR-CMV co-occurrence, with a repertoire-size bias correction applied to TCR pairs. In a later analysis, false discovery rates were estimated by permuting HLA or CMV assignments 20 times. In a later analysis, co-occurring TCRs were grouped using DBSCAN, with TCRdist sequence similarity added in when clustering inside HLA-allele-positive subsets. For co-occurrence clustering, repertoires with fewer than 30,000 or more than 120,000 public chains were excluded, along with roughly 5 repertoires with anomalous nucleotide sharing. The source is immuneACCESS, and TCRdb retained only in-frame sequences with V and J called. Part of the clones is not carried over; for the studies checked, unresolved V genes explain less than half of this, and the remainder is unexplained. V, J and clone size derive from that table, while D and trimming were established from the DNA sequence. This sample holds approximately 190,000 clones; about 70% were observed only once. Clones ranked in the top ten supply roughly 1.9% of the sample.

Regarding this clone: Which antigen it targets is not known. Within one base of it there is no much larger clone, and no base qualities were kept.

Material for sequencing was PBMCs. Recombination linked TRBV9 to TRBJ2-5; no confident D gene assignment can be made. The receptor's source is a woman aged 25 to 39 in good health and CMV-seronegative. The CDR3 loop reads CASSGIGETQYF. In nucleotides, the sequence is TGTGCCAGCAGCGGAATCGGGGAGACCCAGTACTTC.